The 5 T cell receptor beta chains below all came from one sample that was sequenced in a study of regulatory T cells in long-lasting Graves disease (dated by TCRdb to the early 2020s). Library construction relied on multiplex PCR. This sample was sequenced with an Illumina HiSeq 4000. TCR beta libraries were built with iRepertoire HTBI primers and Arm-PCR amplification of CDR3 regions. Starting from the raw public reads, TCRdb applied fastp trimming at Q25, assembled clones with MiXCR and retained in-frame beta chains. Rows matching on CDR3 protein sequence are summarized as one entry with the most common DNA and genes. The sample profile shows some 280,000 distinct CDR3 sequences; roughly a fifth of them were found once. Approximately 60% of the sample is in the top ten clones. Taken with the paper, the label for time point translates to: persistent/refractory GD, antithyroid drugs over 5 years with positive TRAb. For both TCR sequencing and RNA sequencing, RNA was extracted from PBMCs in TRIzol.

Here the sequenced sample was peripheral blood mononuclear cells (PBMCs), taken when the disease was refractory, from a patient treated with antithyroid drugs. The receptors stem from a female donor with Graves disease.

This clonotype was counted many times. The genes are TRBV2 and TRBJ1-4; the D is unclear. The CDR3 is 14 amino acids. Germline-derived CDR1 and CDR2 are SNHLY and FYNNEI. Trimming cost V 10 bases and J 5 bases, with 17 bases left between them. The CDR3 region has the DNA TGTGCCATGAGTTCTGGGCCAGAAAATGAAAAACTGTTTTTT. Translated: CAMSSGPENEKLFF.

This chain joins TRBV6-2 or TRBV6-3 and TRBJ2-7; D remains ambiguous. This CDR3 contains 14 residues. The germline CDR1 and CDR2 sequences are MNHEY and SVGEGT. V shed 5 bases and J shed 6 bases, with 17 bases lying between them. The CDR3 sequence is CASSRRLASGEQYF. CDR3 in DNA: TGTGCCAGCAGTAGACGACTGGCCTCGGGCGAGCAGTACTTC.

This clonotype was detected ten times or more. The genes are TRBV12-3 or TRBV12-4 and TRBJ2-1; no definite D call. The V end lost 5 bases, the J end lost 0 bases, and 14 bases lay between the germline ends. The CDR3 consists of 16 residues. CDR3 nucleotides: TGTGCCAGCAGTCTACAGACAACCAGCTCCTACAATGAGCAGTTCTTC. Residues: CASSLQTTSSYNEQFF.

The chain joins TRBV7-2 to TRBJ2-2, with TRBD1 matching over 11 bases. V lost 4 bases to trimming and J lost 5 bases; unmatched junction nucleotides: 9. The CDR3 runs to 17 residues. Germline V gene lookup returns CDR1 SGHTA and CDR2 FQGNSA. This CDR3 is CASSSAGTGGFTGELFF. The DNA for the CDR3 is TGTGCCAGCAGCTCCGCCGGGACAGGGGGATTTACCGGGGAGCTGTTTTTT. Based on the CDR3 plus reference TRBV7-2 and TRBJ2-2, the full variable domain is GAGVSQSPSNKVTEKGKDVELRCDPISGHTALYWYRQSLGQGLEFLIYFQGNSAPDKSGLPSDRFSAERTGGSVSTLTIQRTQQEDSAVYLCASSSAGTGGFTGELFFGEGSRLTVL.

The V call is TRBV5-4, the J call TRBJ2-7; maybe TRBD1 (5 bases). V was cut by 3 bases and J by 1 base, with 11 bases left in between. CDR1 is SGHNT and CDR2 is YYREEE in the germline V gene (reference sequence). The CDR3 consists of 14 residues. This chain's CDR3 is CASSSPTESYEQYF. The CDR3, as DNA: TGTGCCAGCAGCTCCCCGACAGAATCCTACGAGCAGTACTTC.